This T cell receptor beta chain was documented in a study of blood T cell repertoires in COVID-19. Participants spanned ages about 18 to 100 years and resided in about two dozen US areas. Original data processing: Estimation of nucleated cell counts was performed using reference gene primer amplification. Assay: immunoSEQ multiplex PCR; the TCRdb copy retains only in-frame clones and omits some. The DNA gave D and trimming, while V, J and clone size come from that table. Of roughly 200,000 clones listed, approximately 86% are singletons. Germline CDR1 is SNHLY and CDR2 is FYNNEI. This CDR3 region has 15 residues. V shed 4 bases and J shed 7 bases, with 19 bases lying between them.

Sequencing input: PBMCs or T cells enriched from blood (not recorded which). The genes are TRBV2 and TRBJ1-1; a possible D gene is TRBD1 (5 bases). The source of this sequence is a man between 18 and 29 years old with acute COVID-19. The CDR3, as DNA: TGTGCCAGCAGTGTCTCCTCCGGAGGGGACGGTGAAGCTTTCTTT. This gives the protein CASSVSSGGDGEAFF.